The T cell receptor (beta chain) described here comes from a study of shared clonotypes between healthy human individuals. Germline trimming cut 6 bases from V and 4 bases from J; bases unmatched to any gene: 15. Germline lookup yields CDR1 SGHKS and CDR2 YYEKEE (reference sequence). CDR3 length: 16 residues. Deep-level settings were used for running the assay. Several immunoSEQ plates held equal portions of the genomic DNA taken from each subset. The assay was immunoSEQ multiplex PCR, and TCRdb's table has in-frame clones only and misses some. The table has 2.5 million or so clones, roughly 92% seen once; the top ten hold 0.13% to 0.15%.

The V gene is TRBV5-5, the J gene TRBJ1-1; TRBD1 agrees at 7 bases. The clonotype was recovered from a man between 18 and 35 years old in good health. The sequencing input was naive CD4+ T cells sorted from blood. Subset indicated: CD45RA+ positively selected. This chain's CDR3 is CASTYRRQGYGTEAFF. The CDR3 coding sequence is TGTGCCAGCACCTACCGCCGACAGGGTTACGGCACTGAAGCTTTCTTT.